This T cell receptor beta chain stems from a study of blood T cells in healthy people across ages. It was with a sample-barcoded 5' primer and a J-beta primer mix that a second PCR of roughly 7 to 12 cycles was run. TCRdb used MiXCR to reprocess the 5' RACE reads, holding one entry per CDR3 protein. The sample lists over a million distinct CDR3 sequences; roughly 40% were seen once. V lost 2 bases, J lost 5 bases, and 6 bases stayed unmatched. The CDR3 is 15 amino acids. The V gene's germline CDR1 is MDHEN and CDR2 SYDVKM. Only a few counts were recorded for this clonotype. The clonotype was recovered from a woman between 18 and 29 years old in good health. Sequencing input: blood. The chain carries TRBV28 and TRBJ2-7; 10 bases agree with TRBD1. CDR3: CASSLIGDRGHEQYF. DNA for the CDR3: TGTGCCAGCAGTTTAATAGGGGACAGGGGCCACGAGCAGTACTTC.